This T cell receptor (beta chain) was recovered during a study of early T cells in non-severe SARS-CoV-2 infection. This clonotype occurred many times. Germline V lookup: CDR1 SGHTA, CDR2 FQGNSA. The CDR3 is 14 amino acids. The germline V and J ends were trimmed by 5 bases and 0 bases, with 5 bases remaining between them. The TCR library protocol was used to attach unique molecular identifiers. These identifiers were attached to individual cDNA molecules. Using its own MiXCR run on the 5' RACE reads, TCRdb lists one record per CDR3 protein. The table lists 50,000 to 60,000 distinct CDR3 sequences, about 10% of them singletons.

The specimen sequenced was whole blood. The origin of this receptor is an adult who was a healthcare worker with PCR-confirmed SARS-CoV-2 infection or an uninfected control (not recorded which). V is TRBV7-2 and J is TRBJ2-6; D is ambiguous. CDR3 bases: TGTGCCAGCAGCCCGAACTCTGGGGCCAACGTCCTGACTTTC. Translated, it gives CASSPNSGANVLTF. Full variable domain (missing parts from reference TRBV7-2 and TRBJ2-6): GAGVSQSPSNKVTEKGKDVELRCDPISGHTALYWYRQSLGQGLEFLIYFQGNSAPDKSGLPSDRFSAERTGGSVSTLTIQRTQQEDSAVYLCASSPNSGANVLTFGAGSRLTVL.